This T cell receptor beta chain derives from a study of shared clonotypes between healthy human individuals. Germline loops: CDR1 GTSNPN, CDR2 SVGIG (reference sequence). The germline V and J ends were trimmed by 3 bases and 6 bases, with 9 bases remaining between them. The CDR3 sequence is 12 residues long. Repertoires were generated with immunoSEQ multiplex PCR, while TCRdb's copy carries only in-frame clones and drops some. The sample lists about 1.1 million clones, roughly 74% occurring once. The clonotype originates from a man younger than 35 in good health. Some clones in this sample may be carry-over from other donors' samples. Source material: memory CD4+ T cells from PBMCs. Subset given: CD45RA-negative fraction. The chain recombines TRBV30 with TRBJ1-5; maybe TRBD1 (6 bases). Here the CDR3 reads CAWSEGGQPQHF. Written as DNA, the CDR3 is TGTGCCTGGAGCGAGGGGGGTCAGCCCCAGCATTTT.